These 30 T cell receptor beta chains came from one sample sequenced in a study of regulatory T cells in long-lasting Graves disease. In building TCR beta libraries, iRepertoire HTBI primers were used together with Arm-PCR of CDR3 regions. TCRdb redid the calling of the multiplex PCR reads with MiXCR, one entry per CDR3 protein. The data contain some 470,000 distinct CDR3 sequences, around a fifth of them seen just once; the ten biggest clones take up about 6.6%. Regarding time point: persistent/refractory GD, antithyroid drugs over 5 years with positive TRAb. Construction of the TCR library relied on RNA isolated from PBMCs. The sequences come from peripheral blood mononuclear cells (PBMCs), collected when the disease was refractory, from a patient treated with antithyroid drugs. Receptor source: a female donor with Graves disease.

Many counts were recorded for this clonotype. The CDR3 protein is CASKFSGWDSGVTYEQYF. DNA of the CDR3: TGTGCCAGCAAGTTCTCGGGTTGGGATTCCGGGGTCACCTACGAGCAGTACTTC. This chain joins TRBV6-1 and TRBJ2-7; TRBD2 is a possible D gene (5 bases). Trimming removed 7 bases at V and 2 bases at J, with 27 bases between. The CDR3 runs to 18 residues. Germline V gives CDR1 MNHNS, CDR2 SASEGT.

The table lists this clonotype with many counts. The CDR3 DNA reads TGTGCCAGCAGTTGGGAGGTTACTGAAGCTTTCTTT. It encodes CASSWEVTEAFF. The chain is built from TRBV12-3 or TRBV12-4 and TRBJ1-1; no definite D call. CDR3 length: 12 residues. Trimming removed 4 bases at V and 5 bases at J, with 8 bases between.

This clonotype was counted between two and nine times. The chain has TRBV27 and TRBJ2-7, with TRBD2 as a possible D gene (6 bases). The CDR3 is made up of 15 amino acids. Trimming pared 4 bases from V and 1 base from J, leaving 14 bases between. Per the germline V gene, CDR1 is MNHEY and CDR2 is SMNVEV (reference sequence). CDR3 in DNA: TGTGCCAGCAGTTCGTCGGTAGCGGAATCCTACGAGCAGTACTTC. Its protein product is CASSSSVAESYEQYF.

The sample holds a few counts of this clonotype. The chain couples TRBV4-2 to TRBJ2-4; perhaps TRBD2 as D (5 bases). The CDR3 loop spans 13 amino acids. V was pared by 3 bases and J by 4 bases, with 7 bases between. The germline V gene has CDR1 LGHNA and CDR2 YNFKEQ. The CDR3: CASSQLAKNIQYF. CDR3 nucleotides: TGTGCCAGCAGCCAGCTAGCAAAAAACATTCAGTACTTC.

The chain recombines TRBV6-1 with TRBJ1-3; 10 bases line up with TRBD1. CDR1 and CDR2 (germline): MNHNS, SASEGT. Unmatched junction bases numbered 8, after V lost 6 bases and J lost 0 bases. CDR3 length: 17 amino acids. CDR3 protein: CASRAGTGEYSGNTIYF. In DNA, the CDR3 is TGTGCCAGCAGAGCCGGGACAGGGGAATACTCTGGAAACACCATATATTTT.

This clonotype appeared a few times. A much larger clone differs from this one at a single base, so this may be a read error. The J gene is TRBJ2-7, the V gene TRBV6-9; 7 nucleotides line up with TRBD1. Trimming took 3 bases from V and 5 from J; bases not matched to a gene: 10. Germline V CDR1 and CDR2: MNHGY, SVAAGI. CDR3 length equals 15 residues. The CDR3 spells CASSYRPGTAHEQYF. The CDR3, as DNA: TGTGCCAGCAGTTACCGACCCGGGACAGCCCACGAGCAGTACTTC.

This clonotype occurred a few times. The gene calls are TRBV20-1 and TRBJ2-7, with 12 bases matching TRBD1. This CDR3 has 15 amino acids. Trimming took 6 bases from V and 2 from J; bases not matched to a gene: 8. Germline CDR1 is DFQATT and CDR2 is SNEGSKA (reference sequence). The CDR3 DNA reads TGCAGTGCCAACCCCGGGACAGGGGGCGCCTACGAGCAGTACTTC. Amino acid sequence: CSANPGTGGAYEQYF.

The rearrangement uses TRBV27 and TRBJ2-3; 8 bases align to TRBD1. Germline V CDR1 and CDR2: MNHEY, SMNVEV (reference sequence). This CDR3 is 14 amino acids long. Trimming removed 7 bases from V and 3 bases from J; junction bases left unmatched: 6. Here the CDR3 DNA reads TGTGCCAGCAAAGAGGACAGGGAGACAGATACGCAGTATTTT. This gives the protein CASKEDRETDTQYF.

This clonotype was seen a handful of times. The chain is built from TRBV7-9 and TRBJ2-2; the match to TRBD1 covers 10 bases. Germline lookup yields CDR1 SEHNR and CDR2 FQNEAQ (reference sequence). Germline trimming cut 5 bases from V and 3 bases from J; bases unmatched to any gene: 6. The CDR3 extends over 16 amino acids. The chain's CDR3 is CASSLLTGGDTGELFF. The CDR3 DNA reads TGTGCCAGCAGCCTCTTGACAGGGGGCGACACCGGGGAGCTGTTTTTT. Variable domain in full (rest from reference TRBV7-9 and TRBJ2-2): DTGVSQNPRHKITKRGQNVTFRCDPISEHNRLYWYRQTLGQGPEFLTYFQNEAQLEKSRLLSDRFSAERPKGSFSTLEIQRTEQGDSAMYLCASSLLTGGDTGELFFGEGSRLTVL.

V gene TRBV20-1 combines with J gene TRBJ1-5; 8 bases align to TRBD1. Germline assignment: CDR1 DFQATT and CDR2 SNEGSKA (reference sequence). CDR3 length: 14 amino acids. Trimming cost V 1 base and J 3 bases; bases outside gene matches: 2. The CDR3 DNA sequence: TGCAGTGCTAGAGGGGACAGGATCAATCAGCCCCAGCATTTT. Protein sequence: CSARGDRINQPQHF.

This clonotype was counted ten times or more. The chain combines TRBV20-1 with TRBJ2-5; TRBD2 matches 9 bases. Germline V lookup: CDR1 DFQATT, CDR2 SNEGSKA (reference sequence). V shed 6 bases, J shed 1 base, and the junction held 9 bases outside the gene matches. The CDR3 runs to 15 residues. As DNA, the CDR3 is TGCAGTGCCTCATCTTCGACTAGCGGCCAAGAGACCCAGTACTTC. This gives the protein CSASSSTSGQETQYF.

This clonotype was counted ten times or more. This chain connects TRBV2 to TRBJ2-7, with D perhaps TRBD1 (6 bases). Trimming pared 2 bases from V and 3 bases from J, leaving 14 bases between. Germline V gene sequence: CDR1 SNHLY, CDR2 FYNNEI. CDR3 size: 15 residues. The CDR3 region has the DNA TGTGCCAGCAGTGAACCAGGACAGAGGGGCTACGAGCAGTACTTC. Encoded protein: CASSEPGQRGYEQYF.

This clonotype has a count of ten or more. V usage is TRBV28 and J usage is TRBJ1-1, with a weak D call TRBD1 (5 bases). The CDR3 has 16 amino acids. Trimming left V 5 bases short and J 4 bases short, with 20 bases between. Looked up from germline, CDR1 is MDHEN and CDR2 is SYDVKM. CDR3 nucleotide sequence: TGTGCCAGCAGTCAACCTGCTGACTCAAGGGGCACTGAAGCTTTCTTT. Translation gives CASSQPADSRGTEAFF.

In this sample, this clonotype turned up many times. The chain joins TRBV6-2 or TRBV6-3 to TRBJ1-5; possibly TRBD1 for D (6 bases). V was cut by 4 bases and J by 8 bases, with 15 bases left in between. There are 14 residues in the CDR3. Germline CDR1 reads MNHEY; CDR2 reads SVGEGT. The CDR3 here is CASSSSGGLEPQHF. In nucleotides, the CDR3 is TGTGCCAGCAGTTCCTCGGGGGGGCTGGAGCCCCAGCATTTT.

This clonotype was found a few times. The chain joins TRBV20-1 to TRBJ2-3; 11 nucleotides line up with TRBD2. Germline V gene sequence: CDR1 DFQATT, CDR2 SNEGSKA (reference sequence). The trim removed 5 bases at V and 6 bases at J, leaving 10 bases unmatched. The CDR3 has 15 amino acids. In nucleotides, the CDR3 is TGCAGTGCTCAGAGGTTTAGCGGGAGGGAGGATACGCAGTATTTT. Translated: CSAQRFSGREDTQYF.

This clonotype was seen many times. This sequence joins TRBV12-3 or TRBV12-4 and TRBJ1-2, with unresolved D. V was trimmed by 1 base and J by 8 bases, leaving 14 bases between them. The CDR3 spans 14 residues. CDR3 DNA sequence: TGTGCCAGCAGTTTAGAAGGGAGGAGAGAGGGCTACACCTTC. This translates into CASSLEGRREGYTF.

This clonotype was detected a few times. The chain recombines TRBV6-5 with TRBJ1-1; D gene uncertain. V was clipped by 0 bases and J by 1 base, with 6 bases between them. CDR1 is MNHEY, CDR2 SVGAGI, per germline. The CDR3 loop spans 14 amino acids. The CDR3 reads CASSYSRQNTEAFF. DNA for the CDR3: TGTGCCAGCAGTTACTCGAGGCAGAACACTGAAGCTTTCTTT.

This clonotype has just a few counts. The chain has TRBV6-1 and TRBJ2-5, with D possibly matching TRBD1 (5 bases). The CDR3 runs to 13 residues. Germline CDR1 is MNHNS and CDR2 is SASEGT. The ends were cut back, 7 bases at V and 5 bases at J, with 14 bases in the middle. The CDR3 DNA follows: TGTGCCAGCACCGACAGTCTCTTGGAGACCCAGTACTTC. This codes for CASTDSLLETQYF.

This clonotype was counted at least ten times. The chain is built from TRBV27 and TRBJ1-2, with D possibly being TRBD1 (5 bases). The CDR3 length is 15 residues. Germline V CDR1 and CDR2: MNHEY, SMNVEV (reference sequence). V was cut by 2 bases and J by 2 bases, with 12 bases left in between. The DNA for the CDR3 is TGTGCCAGCAGTTTAAACCCTTCAGGGAACTATGGCTACACCTTC. Residues: CASSLNPSGNYGYTF.

The J gene is TRBJ2-6, the V gene TRBV7-9; 8 positions agree with TRBD2. The germline V gene has CDR1 SEHNR and CDR2 FQNEAQ (reference sequence). After removal of 2 bases from V and 2 bases from J, the junction contained 2 bases not matched to a gene. The CDR3 loop spans 16 amino acids. In nucleotides, the CDR3 is TGTGCCAGCAGCTTAAGCGGGGGCGCTGGGGCCAACGTCCTGACTTTC. This encodes CASSLSGGAGANVLTF.

The chain combines TRBV4-1 with TRBJ2-2, with 14 positions matching TRBD2. V lost 3 bases, J lost 0 bases, and 3 bases stayed unmatched. Germline lookup yields CDR1 MGHRA and CDR2 YSYEKL. The CDR3 loop spans 18 amino acids. The CDR3 loop reads CASSQGTSGSANTGELFF. The CDR3 DNA reads as TGCGCCAGCAGCCAGGGGACTAGCGGGAGCGCGAACACCGGGGAGCTGTTTTTT.

The rearrangement links TRBV15 to TRBJ1-6, with no clear D. This CDR3 spans 13 amino acids. The V gene's germline CDR1 is LNHNV and CDR2 YYDKDF (reference sequence). The V end was cut by 1 base, the J end by 9 bases, with 7 bases between. The CDR3 DNA sequence: TGTGCCACCAGCAGAGCCTATGGTTCACCCCTCCACTTT. Translation gives CATSRAYGSPLHF.

This clonotype was counted between two and nine times. The chain has TRBV5-1 and TRBJ1-6; D is possibly TRBD1 (5 bases). CDR3 length equals 15 residues. Germline CDR1 reads SGHRS; CDR2 reads YFSETQ. V lost 3 bases, J lost 8 bases, and 15 bases lay in between. The CDR3 DNA sequence: TGCGCCAGCAGCTCGTGGGGGGGGTACGATTCACCCCTCCACTTT. Protein: CASSSWGGYDSPLHF.

The table lists this clonotype with many counts. V gene TRBV12-3 or TRBV12-4 combines with J gene TRBJ2-7; weak D call: TRBD1 (5 bases). This CDR3 is built from 12 residues. Trimming took 7 bases from V and 6 from J, leaving 13 bases between them. The CDR3 coding sequence is TGTGCCAGCAACTCAGGGTTCGGCGAGCAGTACTTC. This gives the protein CASNSGFGEQYF.

This clonotype turned up a few times. The genes are TRBV6-2 or TRBV6-3 and TRBJ1-5; the D is unclear. CDR3 length equals 15 residues. Per germline, CDR1 MNHEY and CDR2 SVGEGT. Trimming took 7 bases from V and 5 from J, leaving 18 bases between them. CDR3 in DNA: TGTGCCAGCACCAGTCTTACAGCGAGGGATCAGCCCCAGCATTTT. As protein: CASTSLTARDQPQHF.

The CDR3 DNA reads TGTGCCAGCAGCCCGGGACAGGGGGAACACTACGAGCAGTACTTC. Amino acids: CASSPGQGEHYEQYF. This chain connects TRBV7-9 to TRBJ2-7, with 11 bases fitting TRBD1. The germline gives CDR1 SEHNR, CDR2 FQNEAQ (reference sequence). Trimming removed 5 bases from V and 3 bases from J; junction bases left unmatched: 6. The CDR3 consists of 15 residues.

The chain uses TRBV20-1 and TRBJ2-5; D unresolved. CDR1 and CDR2 from the germline V gene are DFQATT and SNEGSKA (reference sequence). Trimming pared 0 bases from V and 7 bases from J, leaving 12 bases between. This CDR3 spans 13 amino acids. CDR3 loop: CSARDATSGTQYF. The DNA of the CDR3 is TGCAGTGCTAGAGATGCGACAAGTGGGACCCAGTACTTC.

The chain carries TRBV9 and TRBJ2-1; TRBD2 matches 11 bases. The V and J ends lost 3 bases and 7 bases, in that order; junction bases with no gene match: 6. Germline V lookup: CDR1 SGDLS, CDR2 YYNGEE. The CDR3 consists of 15 residues. The CDR3 region has the DNA TGTGCCAGCAGCGCTCTAGCGGGAGGACGGAATGAGCAGTTCTTC. It translates to CASSALAGGRNEQFF.

The DNA for the CDR3 is TGTGCCAGTAGTCCTGCAGGGGGCATAACACAGCCCCAGCATTTT. Translation gives CASSPAGGITQPQHF. The chain uses TRBV19 and TRBJ1-5, with 8 bases identical to TRBD1. Trimming removed 5 bases from V and 7 bases from J; junction bases left unmatched: 10. CDR1 and CDR2 from the germline V gene are LNHDA and SQIVND (reference sequence). The length of the CDR3 is 15 residues.

The chain is built from TRBV7-8 and TRBJ2-7; D unclear. The germline V gene encodes CDR1 SGHVS and CDR2 FQNEAQ. This CDR3 spans 14 amino acids. Trimming took 3 bases from V and 2 from J, leaving 11 bases between them. The CDR3 nucleotides are TGTGCCAGCAGCTTTGGGTCAGAACCCTACGAGCAGTACTTC. Translation gives CASSFGSEPYEQYF.